This T cell receptor beta chain was captured by sequencing in a study of shared clonotypes between healthy human individuals. After removal of 4 bases from V and 3 bases from J, the junction contained 3 bases not matched to a gene. In germline, CDR1 is SGDLS, CDR2 YYNGEE. This CDR3 comprises 14 residues. Overall study findings and caveats: Clonotype sharing among donors likely depends on sequencing depth.

Produced via immunoSEQ multiplex PCR; TCRdb's table is partial and in-frame only. The sample gives about 2.5 million clones, 92% of which show up once; around 0.4% is in the top ten. A remark on this clone: The antigen is undetermined.

The specimen was naive CD4+ T cells from PBMCs. Noted subset: CD45RA+ positively selected. The chain employs TRBV9 and TRBJ2-3; 9 positions agree with TRBD2. The TCR comes from a man between 18 and 35 years old in good health. Some clones in this sample may be carry-over from other donors' samples. The CDR3 reads CASSPSGTTDTQYF. The CDR3 nucleotides are TGTGCCAGCAGCCCTAGCGGGACGACAGATACGCAGTATTTT.